This T cell receptor (beta chain) was documented in a study of OX40 agonist ivuxolimab in advanced cancers. Autoimmune disease history or systemic immunosuppression was exclusionary. This CDR3 region has 17 residues. Losses at the gene ends were 3 bases for V and 5 bases for J; bases not matched to a gene: 12. CDR1 and CDR2 (germline): SGDLS, YYNGEE. Using immunoSEQ multiplex PCR, the repertoire was profiled, and TCRdb retains in-frame clones only, with some absent. The table includes about 49,000 clones, roughly nine tenths detected once. This sequence was found in an adult with an advanced solid tumor such as melanoma, head and neck, liver or kidney cancer. The chain links TRBV9 to TRBJ2-2, with TRBD1 matching 8 bases. Here the sequenced sample was CD4+ or CD8+ T cells sorted from blood, taken in a trial of the OX40 agonist ivuxolimab. The CDR3, as DNA: TGTGCCAGCAGCGGGCGAATAGGGGACAGGAGGACCGGGGAGCTGTTTTTT. Amino acids: CASSGRIGDRRTGELFF.